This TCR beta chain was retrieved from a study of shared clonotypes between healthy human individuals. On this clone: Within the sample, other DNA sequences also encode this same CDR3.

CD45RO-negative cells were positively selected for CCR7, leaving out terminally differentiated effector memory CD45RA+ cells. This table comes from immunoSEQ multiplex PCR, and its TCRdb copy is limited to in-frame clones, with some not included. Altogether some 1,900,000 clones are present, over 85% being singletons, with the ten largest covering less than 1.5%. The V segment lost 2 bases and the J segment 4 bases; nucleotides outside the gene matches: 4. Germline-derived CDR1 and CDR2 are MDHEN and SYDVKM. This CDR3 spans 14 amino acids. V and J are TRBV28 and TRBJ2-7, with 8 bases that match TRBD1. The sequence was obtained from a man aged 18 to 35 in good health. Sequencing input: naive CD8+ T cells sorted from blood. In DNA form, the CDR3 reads TGTGCCAGCAGTTTAGGGACAGGTGGTTACGAGCAGTACTTC. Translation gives CASSLGTGGYEQYF. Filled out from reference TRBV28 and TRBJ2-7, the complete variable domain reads DVKVTQSSRYLVKRTGEKVFLECVQDMDHENMFWYRQDPGLGLRLIYFSYDVKMKEKGDIPEGYSVSREKKERFSLILESASTNQTSMYLCASSLGTGGYEQYFGPGTRLTVT.